These T cell receptor beta chains were read from a single sample in a study of blood T cell repertoires in COVID-19. Repertoires were generated with immunoSEQ multiplex PCR, while TCRdb's copy carries only in-frame clones and drops some. The sample has 190,000 or so clones; about four fifths are singletons. Sequencing was done on a sample of peripheral blood. These receptors were taken from a man between 45 and 60 years old with active or convalescent COVID-19. The CDR3 runs from the conserved cysteine through the conserved F or W. D genes are given only for firm matches. Size is omitted from some rows. Given values are once, few, many or a class for expanded clones.

d_gene	v_gene	abundance	j_gene	CDR3nt	CDR3aa
NA	TRBV4-1	NA	TRBJ2-3	TGCGCCAGCAGCCAAGCCACAGGGATCGGTACAGATACGCAGTATTTT	CASSQATGIGTDTQYF
NA	TRBV30	NA	TRBJ1-5	TGTGCCTGGGGAAAGACGGGGTTGAGCAATCAGCCCCAGCATTTT	CAWGKTGLSNQPQHF
TRBD1	TRBV4-1	NA	TRBJ1-1	TGCGCCAGCAGCTTCCTCCTAGTCGGGACAGGGGGGCGAACTGAAGCTTTCTTT	CASSFLLVGTGGRTEAFF
TRBD2	TRBV6-5	NA	TRBJ2-1	TGTGCCAGCAGTTTCCGGACTAGCGGTAGAGGCAATGAGCAGTTCTTC	CASSFRTSGRGNEQFF
TRBD1	TRBV2	NA	TRBJ2-7	TGTGCCAGCAGTGGGGGACAGGGCTCTGAGCAGTACTTC	CASSGGQGSEQYF
NA	TRBV7-6	NA	TRBJ1-1	TGTGCCAGCAGCTCCTCCTATGGTCTTGAAGCTTTCTTT	CASSSSYGLEAFF
TRBD2	TRBV7-9	NA	TRBJ2-3	TGTGCCAGCATCACGGGCGGGGGGCGTCCAGATACGCAGTATTTT	CASITGGGRPDTQYF
TRBD1	TRBV6-2/TRBV6-3	NA	TRBJ2-2	TGTGCCAGCAGTCTGACAGGGCCCGGGGAGCTGTTTTTT	CASSLTGPGELFF
NA	TRBV5-8	once	TRBJ1-6	TGTGCCAGCAGCTCTCCCAGAGGGTCAGGCTCACCCCTCCACTTT	CASSSPRGSGSPLHF
NA	TRBV7-6	NA	TRBJ1-4	TGTGCCAGCAGCTTAGTTGGTCAGGGAAATGAAAAACTGTTTTTT	CASSLVGQGNEKLFF
NA	TRBV11-2	NA	TRBJ2-5	TGTGCCAGCAGCCCTACACCCGGGGTGGGGACCCAGTACTTC	CASSPTPGVGTQYF
NA	TRBV18	few	TRBJ2-1	TGTGCCAGCTCACCCGACAGAAGCTCCTACAATGAGCAGTTCTTC	CASSPDRSSYNEQFF
NA	TRBV19	few	TRBJ2-7	TGTGCCAGTCGGGGGGCTAGTTCCCACGAGCAGTACTTC	CASRGASSHEQYF
NA	TRBV6-2/TRBV6-3	NA	TRBJ2-1	TGTGCCAGCAGCTACTTACGAGACAATGAGCAGTTCTTC	CASSYLRDNEQFF
NA	TRBV3-1/TRBV3-2	NA	TRBJ2-1	TGTGCCAGCAGCCGCAGGGGCAATGAGCAGTTCTTC	CASSRRGNEQFF
TRBD1	TRBV5-6	NA	TRBJ1-2	TGTGCCAGCAGGTTACAGGGGATTGGCTACACCTTC	CASRLQGIGYTF
NA	TRBV2	NA	TRBJ1-2	TGTGCCAGCTTCTTTGCAGGGGAAGGCTATGGCTACACCTTC	CASFFAGEGYGYTF
TRBD2	TRBV29-1	NA	TRBJ2-5	TGCAGCGTTGGAGGGGGATTTGGAGCGGGAGGGAAAGAGACCCAGTACTTC	CSVGGGFGAGGKETQYF
NA	TRBV7-2	NA	TRBJ1-6	TGTGCCAGCAGCCCCTTCCAGGATAGGAATTCACCCCTCCACTTT	CASSPFQDRNSPLHF
TRBD1	TRBV7-6	NA	TRBJ2-7	TGTGCCAGCAGCTTAGTAGAGGGGGCGGGCGAGCAGTACTTC	CASSLVEGAGEQYF
NA	TRBV24-1	once	TRBJ2-1	TGTGCCACCAGTGACCCGCGATACAATGAGCAGTTCTTC	CATSDPRYNEQFF
TRBD2	TRBV28	NA	TRBJ2-5	TGTGCCAGCAGTCCGTATCCCGGGACTAGCGGGAGGAGAGAGACCCAGTACTTC	CASSPYPGTSGRRETQYF
NA	TRBV5-1	NA	TRBJ2-2	TGCGCCAGCAGCTTGGGCGGCGGGTTCACCGGGGAGCTGTTTTTT	CASSLGGGFTGELFF
NA	TRBV7-8	NA	TRBJ2-6	TGTGCCAGCAGCCCTAGGCTTCTTTGGCAGGGTTCTGGGGCCAACGTCCTGACTTTC	CASSPRLLWQGSGANVLTF
TRBD2	TRBV5-1	NA	TRBJ2-3	TGCGCCAGCAGCCCCACGACTAGCGGGAGGGTAACAGATACGCAGTATTTT	CASSPTTSGRVTDTQYF
NA	TRBV7-6	NA	TRBJ1-3	TGTGCCAGCAGCTTTCGACTGCCCCGGGACAACTCTGGAAACACCATATATTTT	CASSFRLPRDNSGNTIYF
TRBD1	TRBV5-1	NA	TRBJ1-1	TGCGCCAGCACGACAGGGTTGAACACTGAAGCTTTCTTT	CASTTGLNTEAFF
TRBD2	TRBV3-1/TRBV3-2	NA	TRBJ2-7	TGTGCCAGCAGCCGGGCTAGCGGGATGCCTTACGAGCAGTACTTC	CASSRASGMPYEQYF
NA	TRBV12-3/TRBV12-4	NA	TRBJ1-2	TGTGCCAGCAGTTTACACGGGGGTGGCTACACCTTC	CASSLHGGGYTF
TRBD1	TRBV7-8	NA	TRBJ2-5	TGTGCCAGCAGCGCACGGGACAGGGGGGGCGAGACCCAGTACTTC	CASSARDRGGETQYF
TRBD1	TRBV5-1	NA	TRBJ2-1	TGCGCCAGCAGCGCGGACAGGGGATACAATGAGCAGTTCTTC	CASSADRGYNEQFF
TRBD2	TRBV5-1	NA	TRBJ2-3	TGCGCCAGCAGCTTCGGGGCGGGGGTGATCCAAGATACGCAGTATTTT	CASSFGAGVIQDTQYF
TRBD1	TRBV18	NA	TRBJ2-7	TGTGCCAGCTCTCCCGGGACAGGTAACTACGAGCAGTACTTC	CASSPGTGNYEQYF
TRBD2	TRBV19	NA	TRBJ2-3	TGTGCCAGTAGTAACGAGGGGCTAGCGGGACTTATAGCGCAGTATTTT	CASSNEGLAGLIAQYF